These T cell receptor beta chains were read from a single sample in a study of control samples from healthy donors and cancer patients. Sequenced by immunoSEQ multiplex PCR; TCRdb stores in-frame clones only, minus some. The sample has about 73,000 clones, around 94% seen once. The source material was blood. These receptors originate from a woman in her thirties or forties in good health. Both conserved end residues are part of each CDR3.

TRBV7-2	TRBJ1-1	CASSFAQGYTEAFF
TRBV23-1	TRBJ1-2	CASSHAPGHYGYTF
TRBV5-1	TRBJ1-6	CASSLAATANNSPLHF
TRBV14	TRBJ2-2	CASSQDMAGELFF
TRBV18	TRBJ2-1	CASSLAGYNEQFF
TRBV9	TRBJ2-3	CASSPQAVGDTQYF
TRBV27	TRBJ2-7	CASSLYPMGYEQYF
TRBV7-9	TRBJ1-5	CASSLDGANQPQHF
TRBV7-9	TRBJ2-5	CASSPSPGGGEETQYF
TRBV28	TRBJ1-5	CASSLYPDNQPQHF
TRBV29-1	TRBJ1-1	CSVLGTGGMNTEAFF
TRBV7-7	TRBJ2-1	CASSFGQELYNEQFF
TRBV10-2	TRBJ2-5	CASSGRQETQYF
TRBV4-1	TRBJ2-1	CASSQVQMEGEQFF
TRBV6-2/TRBV6-3	TRBJ2-1	CASSYSAGRGIYNEQFF
TRBV30	TRBJ1-1	CAWSVMLAEAFF
TRBV2	TRBJ2-3	CASKQTTLSTDTQYF
TRBV28	TRBJ1-1	CASRKTGGLTEAFF
TRBV20-1	TRBJ1-1	CSASVGQQNTEAFF
TRBV7-9	TRBJ2-7	CASSFLGTSGGAVSYEQYF
TRBV2	TRBJ2-5	CASFRTGLETQYF
TRBV30	TRBJ2-2	CAWSRLVNTGELFF
TRBV20-1	TRBJ1-1	CRAGAGTEAFF
TRBV15	TRBJ2-3	CATSRARGAVDTQYF
TRBV3-1/TRBV3-2	TRBJ1-1	CASSLQIGTEAFF
TRBV7-9	TRBJ1-1	CASTDRGSEAFF
TRBV20-1	TRBJ2-3	CSASAGQWAGVVTDTQYF
TRBV5-1	TRBJ2-2	CASIGGGSGTGELFF
TRBV2	TRBJ1-2	CASSPGQGASWYGYTF
TRBV6-5	TRBJ2-7	CASSYWGLNEQYF
TRBV29-1	TRBJ2-7	CSVVGVSASMTTYEQYF
TRBV4-1	TRBJ2-5	CASSHRLVGETQYF
TRBV7-2	TRBJ2-1	CASSLEGSSYNEQFF
TRBV13	TRBJ2-2	CASSSGPLRGVGTGELFF
TRBV4-3	TRBJ2-7	CASSQDLVASYEQYF
TRBV11-2	TRBJ2-1	CASSLEVSFYNEQFF
TRBV11-3	TRBJ2-6	CASSLRGAGANVLTF
TRBV27	TRBJ2-1	CASRPLAGGSYNEQFF
TRBV7-2	TRBJ2-5	CASSLTRVETQYF
TRBV27	TRBJ2-2	CASSLYGGELFF
TRBV4-1	TRBJ1-5	CASRINQPQHF
TRBV7-8	TRBJ2-2	CASSLWQGDTGELFF
TRBV5-6	TRBJ1-2	CASSLPSTGGYGYTF
TRBV6-4	TRBJ1-5	CASSEGYSNQPQHF
TRBV28	TRBJ1-1	CASSLAGVAEAFF
TRBV5-5	TRBJ1-1	CASSVTGQGWTEAFF